The sequence of this TCR beta chain was determined in a study of regulatory T cells in long-lasting Graves disease. Study-wide context: A definition of persistent Graves' disease required over 5 years of antithyroid drugs plus positive TSH receptor antibodies.

Specified time point: persistent/refractory GD, antithyroid drugs over 5 years with positive TRAb. Isolated PBMC RNA provided the starting material for the TCR library. An endocrinology department in Xi'an, China, supplied the patients. The authors built TCR beta libraries using iRepertoire HTBI primers and Arm-PCR of CDR3 regions. TCRdb analysed the multiplex PCR reads with MiXCR anew, one entry per CDR3 protein. The sample contains 400,000 to 500,000 distinct CDR3 sequences, around a fifth of which appear only once. CDR3 length: 15 residues. Trimming left V 6 bases short and J 4 bases short, with 16 bases between. CDR1 and CDR2 from the germline V gene are MNHNS and SASEGT.

Material: peripheral blood mononuclear cells (PBMCs), obtained when the disease was refractory, from a patient treated with antithyroid drugs. This chain connects TRBV6-1 to TRBJ2-1; a possible D gene is TRBD1 (5 bases). This TCR derives from a female donor with Graves disease. The CDR3 here is CASSGSFGAYNEQFF. CDR3 sequence (DNA): TGTGCCAGCAGCGGCAGCTTTGGGGCATACAATGAGCAGTTCTTC.